What follows are 9 T cell receptor beta chains derived from one specimen sequenced in a study of cytomegalovirus exposure and HLA in healthy donors. Researchers ran the PCR with 60 Vbeta and 13 Jbeta primers. TCRdb's copy holds only in-frame clones and misses some; the assay was immunoSEQ multiplex PCR. The table has some 100,000 clones, about 73% seen once. Source material: PBMCs. Source of these receptors: a woman aged 40 to 55 in good health and CMV-seropositive.

The chain's CDR3 is CATSSDLTGTDTQYF. Here the CDR3 DNA reads TGTGCCACCAGCAGTGACTTAACAGGTACAGATACGCAGTATTTT. This rearrangement joins TRBV15 to TRBJ2-3; tentative D call: TRBD1 (5 bases). The V end was cut by 3 bases, the J end by 3 bases, with 13 bases between. The CDR3 totals 15 residues. CDR1 is LNHNV and CDR2 is YYDKDF in the germline V gene (reference sequence).

This clone was recorded once. This chain joins TRBV21-1 and TRBJ2-5; the DNA was not used to check the table's D call, TRBD1. TRBV21-1 has pseudogene status. The CDR3 is 17 residues long. The CDR3, as DNA: TGTGCCAGCAGCAGGAGGACAGGGGGCTCTTCCACAGAGACCCAGTACTTC. Translated, it gives CASSRRTGGSSTETQYF.

This rearrangement joins TRBV28 to TRBJ2-1; TRBD2 agrees at 12 bases. In germline, CDR1 is MDHEN, CDR2 SYDVKM. The CDR3 consists of 14 residues. The trim removed 6 bases at V and 9 bases at J, leaving 6 bases unmatched. The CDR3 DNA reads TGTGCCAGCAGGTCAACTAGCGGGAGGTCTGAGCAGTTCTTC. Amino acid sequence: CASRSTSGRSEQFF.

The V and J genes are TRBV28 and TRBJ1-4; no definite D call. The germline V gene encodes CDR1 MDHEN and CDR2 SYDVKM. The CDR3 extends over 11 amino acids. V dropped 6 bases and J dropped 5 bases, with 4 bases sitting between them. The CDR3 region has the DNA TGTGCCAGCAGCCAGAATGAAAAACTGTTTTTT. It specifies CASSQNEKLFF.

This clone was seen a single time. The chain employs TRBV9 and TRBJ2-3; 10 bases line up with TRBD2. Losses at the gene ends were 9 bases for V and 1 base for J; bases not matched to a gene: 8. The V gene's germline CDR1 is SGDLS and CDR2 YYNGEE. The length of the CDR3 is 15 residues. CDR3 bases: TGTGCCACCGCACTAGCGGGAACTCGCACAGATACGCAGTATTTT. Amino acid sequence: CATALAGTRTDTQYF.

The rearrangement uses TRBV20-1 and TRBJ2-3; no reliable D call. The CDR3 extends over 11 amino acids. CDR1 is DFQATT, CDR2 SNEGSKA, per germline (reference sequence). The CDR3 DNA sequence: TGCAGCGCGTCGACGGGAGATACGCAGTATTTT. Protein product: CSASTGDTQYF.

This sequence joins TRBV9 and TRBJ2-2; 7 bases agree with TRBD2. The CDR3 is made up of 15 amino acids. Germline assignment: CDR1 SGDLS and CDR2 YYNGEE. V gave up 7 bases and J gave up 1 base; unmatched junction bases: 7. DNA for the CDR3: TGTGCCAGCGGGGAGGGACTCAGGAACACCGGGGAGCTGTTTTTT. This translates into CASGEGLRNTGELFF.

J is TRBJ1-2 and V is TRBV14, with 8 bases matching TRBD1. The V segment lost 4 bases and the J segment 3 bases; nucleotides outside the gene matches: 13. CDR3 size: 17 residues. From germline, CDR1 is SGHDN and CDR2 FVKESK. CDR3 region: CASSPSRGRSLDYGYTF. CDR3 nucleotide sequence: TGTGCCAGCAGCCCGAGCAGGGGGCGCAGTTTGGACTATGGCTACACCTTC.

V usage is TRBV9 and J usage is TRBJ2-1; 7 positions match TRBD2. The trim removed 3 bases at V and 11 bases at J, leaving 8 bases unmatched. The germline gives CDR1 SGDLS, CDR2 YYNGEE. The CDR3 sequence is 13 residues long. CDR3 region: CASSDSSGIKQFF. CDR3 coding DNA: TGTGCCAGCAGCGATTCTAGCGGAATAAAGCAGTTCTTC. Drawing the rest from reference TRBV9 and TRBJ2-1, the complete variable domain is DSGVTQTPKHLITATGQRVTLRCSPRSGDLSVYWYQQSLDQGLQFLIQYYNGEERAKGNILERFSAQQFPDLHSELNLSSLELGDSALYFCASSDSSGIKQFFGPGTRLTVL.